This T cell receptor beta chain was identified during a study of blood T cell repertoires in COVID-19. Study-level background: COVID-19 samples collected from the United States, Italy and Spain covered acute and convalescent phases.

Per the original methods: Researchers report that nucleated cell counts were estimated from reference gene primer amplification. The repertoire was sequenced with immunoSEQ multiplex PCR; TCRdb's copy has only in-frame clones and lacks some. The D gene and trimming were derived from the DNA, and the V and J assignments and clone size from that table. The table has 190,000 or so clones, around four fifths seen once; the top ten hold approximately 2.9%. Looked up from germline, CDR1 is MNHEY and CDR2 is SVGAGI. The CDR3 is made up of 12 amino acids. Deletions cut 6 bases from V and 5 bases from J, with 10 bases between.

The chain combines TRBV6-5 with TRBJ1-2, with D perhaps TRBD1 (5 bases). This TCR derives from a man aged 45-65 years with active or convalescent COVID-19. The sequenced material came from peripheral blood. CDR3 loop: CASSATDYGYTF. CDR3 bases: TGTGCCAGCAGCGCGACAGATTATGGCTACACCTTC.